The entry that follows covers one T cell receptor (beta chain) sequence. What it binds is unknown. V dropped 5 bases and J dropped 5; count of bases not matched to a gene: 7. This CDR3 has 16 residues. Germline CDR1 and CDR2: MDHEN and SYDVKM. This sample stems from a study of cytomegalovirus exposure and HLA in healthy donors. Regarding the study as a whole: Researchers reported from a later analysis that most CMV-associated TCR beta chains appeared HLA-restricted.

Primers included in the PCR were 60 Vbeta and 13 Jbeta primers. Generated by immunoSEQ multiplex PCR, the TCRdb table keeps only in-frame clones and is missing some. The data hold more than 60,000 clones, with nearly 80% observed a single time. This receptor was obtained from a woman in her thirties or forties in good health and CMV-seropositive. The specimen was PBMCs. The V call is TRBV28, the J call TRBJ1-5, with 12 bases that match TRBD1. The CDR3: CASSPTGTGGYQPQHF. The CDR3 nucleotides are TGTGCCAGCAGTCCAACCGGGACAGGGGGCTATCAGCCCCAGCATTTT.